What follows describes a single T cell receptor (beta chain). The data belong to a study of blood T cell repertoires in COVID-19. Germline V gene sequence: CDR1 LNHDA, CDR2 SQIVND (reference sequence). CDR3 length: 14 amino acids. Trimming pared 5 bases from V and 0 bases from J, leaving 8 bases between. Sequencing used immunoSEQ multiplex PCR; TCRdb keeps in-frame clones, though not all of them. The top ten hold approximately 7.9% of the sample, which has 200,000 or so clones, around 82% seen once. The specimen was PBMCs or T cells enriched from blood (not recorded which). The chain combines TRBV19 with TRBJ1-5; D gene uncertain. The TCR sequence derives from a man in his forties who had recovered from COVID-19. The CDR3 region is CASSGRYSNQPQHF. The CDR3 DNA sequence: TGTGCCAGTAGTGGCAGATATAGCAATCAGCCCCAGCATTTT.